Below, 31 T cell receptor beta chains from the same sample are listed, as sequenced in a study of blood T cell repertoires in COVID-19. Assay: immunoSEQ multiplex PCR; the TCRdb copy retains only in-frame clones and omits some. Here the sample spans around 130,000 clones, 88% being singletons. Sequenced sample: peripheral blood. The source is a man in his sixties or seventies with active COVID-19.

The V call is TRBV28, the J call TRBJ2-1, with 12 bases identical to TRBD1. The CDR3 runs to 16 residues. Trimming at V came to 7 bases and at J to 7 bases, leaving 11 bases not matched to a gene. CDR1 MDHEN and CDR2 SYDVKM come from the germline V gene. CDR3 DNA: TGTGCCAGCATCCCTGGGGGACAGGGGGCTACTAATGAGCAGTTCTTC. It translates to CASIPGGQGATNEQFF.

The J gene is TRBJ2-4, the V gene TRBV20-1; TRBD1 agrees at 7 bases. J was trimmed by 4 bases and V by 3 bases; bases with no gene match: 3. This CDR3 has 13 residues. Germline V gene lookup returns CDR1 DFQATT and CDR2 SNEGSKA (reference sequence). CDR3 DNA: TGCAGTGCTAGTGAGGGACAGAAAAACATTCAGTACTTC. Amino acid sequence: CSASEGQKNIQYF.

This CDR3 reads CATSAGQGWQPQHF. The DNA for the CDR3 is TGTGCCACCAGTGCTGGACAGGGGTGGCAGCCCCAGCATTTT. J is TRBJ1-5 and V is TRBV24-1; 9 nucleotides agree with TRBD1. There are 14 residues in the CDR3. Unmatched junction bases numbered 5, after V lost 5 bases and J lost 7 bases. Germline CDR1 and CDR2: KGHDR and SFDVKD.

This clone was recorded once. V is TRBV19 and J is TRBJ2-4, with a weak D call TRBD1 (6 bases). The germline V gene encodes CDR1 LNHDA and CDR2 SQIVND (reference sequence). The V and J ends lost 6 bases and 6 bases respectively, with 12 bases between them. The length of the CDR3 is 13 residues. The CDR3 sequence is CASSSQGSNIQYF. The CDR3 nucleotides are TGTGCCAGTAGCAGCCAGGGGTCAAACATTCAGTACTTC.

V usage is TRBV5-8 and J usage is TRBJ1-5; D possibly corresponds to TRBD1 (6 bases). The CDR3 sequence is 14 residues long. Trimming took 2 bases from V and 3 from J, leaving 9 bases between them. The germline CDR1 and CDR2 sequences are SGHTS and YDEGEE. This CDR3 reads CASSLQGHNQPQHF. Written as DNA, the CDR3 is TGTGCCAGCAGCTTACAGGGACACAATCAGCCCCAGCATTTT.

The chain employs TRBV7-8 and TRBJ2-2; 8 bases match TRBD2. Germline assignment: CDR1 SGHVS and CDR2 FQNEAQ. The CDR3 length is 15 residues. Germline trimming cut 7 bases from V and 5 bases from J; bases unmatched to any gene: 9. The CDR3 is CASMIRREVTGELFF. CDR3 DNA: TGTGCCAGCATGATCAGGCGGGAGGTTACCGGGGAGCTGTTTTTT.

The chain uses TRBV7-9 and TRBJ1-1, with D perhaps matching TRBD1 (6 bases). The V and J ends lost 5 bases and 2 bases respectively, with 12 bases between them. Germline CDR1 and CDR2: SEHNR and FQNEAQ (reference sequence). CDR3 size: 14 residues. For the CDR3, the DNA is TGTGCCAGCAGCCCGCGGGGGGCAAACACTGAAGCTTTCTTT. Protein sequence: CASSPRGANTEAFF.

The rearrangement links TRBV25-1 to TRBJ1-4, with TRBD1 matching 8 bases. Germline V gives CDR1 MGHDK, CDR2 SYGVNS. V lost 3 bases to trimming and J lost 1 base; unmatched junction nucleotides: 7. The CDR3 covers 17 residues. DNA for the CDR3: TGTGCCAGCAGTGACCCAGACAGGGGTTTAACTAATGAAAAACTGTTTTTT. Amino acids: CASSDPDRGLTNEKLFF.

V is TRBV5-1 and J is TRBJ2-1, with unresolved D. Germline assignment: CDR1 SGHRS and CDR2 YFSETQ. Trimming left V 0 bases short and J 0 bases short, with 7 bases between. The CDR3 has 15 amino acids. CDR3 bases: TGCGCCAGCAGCTTGGACTCGAGCTCCTACAATGAGCAGTTCTTC. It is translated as CASSLDSSSYNEQFF.

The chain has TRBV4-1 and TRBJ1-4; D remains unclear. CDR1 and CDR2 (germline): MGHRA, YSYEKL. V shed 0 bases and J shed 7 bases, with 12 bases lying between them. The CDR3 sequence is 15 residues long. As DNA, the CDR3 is TGCGCCAGCAGCCAAGATTTCGGCGGAGGTGAAAAACTGTTTTTT. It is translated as CASSQDFGGGEKLFF.

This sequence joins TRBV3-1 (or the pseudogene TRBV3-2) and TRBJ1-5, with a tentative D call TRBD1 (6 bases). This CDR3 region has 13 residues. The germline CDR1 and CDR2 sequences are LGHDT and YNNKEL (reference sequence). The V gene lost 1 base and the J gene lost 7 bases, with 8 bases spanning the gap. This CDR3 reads CASSQGDIQPQHF. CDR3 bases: TGTGCCAGCAGCCAAGGGGACATCCAGCCCCAGCATTTT.

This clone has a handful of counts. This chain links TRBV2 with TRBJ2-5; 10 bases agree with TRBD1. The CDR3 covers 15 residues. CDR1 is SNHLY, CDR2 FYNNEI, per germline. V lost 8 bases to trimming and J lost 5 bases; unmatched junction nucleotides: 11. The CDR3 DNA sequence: TGTGCCAGCCTACCAAGACAGGGGGCTTATGAGACCCAGTACTTC. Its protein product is CASLPRQGAYETQYF.

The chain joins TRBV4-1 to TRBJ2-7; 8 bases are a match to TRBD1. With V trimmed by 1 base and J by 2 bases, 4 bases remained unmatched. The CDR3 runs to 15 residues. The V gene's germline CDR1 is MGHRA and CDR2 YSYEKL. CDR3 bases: TGCGCCAGCAGCCAAGGCGACAGGGGCCCCTACGAGCAGTACTTC. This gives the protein CASSQGDRGPYEQYF.

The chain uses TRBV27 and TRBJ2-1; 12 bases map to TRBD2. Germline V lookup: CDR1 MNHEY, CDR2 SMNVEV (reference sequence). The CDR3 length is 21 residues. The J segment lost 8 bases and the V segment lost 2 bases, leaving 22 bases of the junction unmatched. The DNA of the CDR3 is TGTGCCAGCAGTTTACGGGGGAGCACACTAGCGGGAGGCCGGGGGAAGGATGAGCAGTTCTTC. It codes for CASSLRGSTLAGGRGKDEQFF.

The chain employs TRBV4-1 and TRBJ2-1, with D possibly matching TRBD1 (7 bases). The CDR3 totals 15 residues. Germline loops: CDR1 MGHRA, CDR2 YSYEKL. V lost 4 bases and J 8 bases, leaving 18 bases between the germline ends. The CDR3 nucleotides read TGCGCCAGCAGCCCAGCAGGGGGGCGTAGGGATGAGCAGTTCTTC. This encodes CASSPAGGRRDEQFF.

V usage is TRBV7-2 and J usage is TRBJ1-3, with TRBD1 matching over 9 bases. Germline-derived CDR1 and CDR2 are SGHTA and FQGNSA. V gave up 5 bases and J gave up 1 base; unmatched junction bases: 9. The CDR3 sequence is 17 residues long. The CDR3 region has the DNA TGTGCCAGCAGCGCCCACAGGGGGCAACTTTCTGGAAACACCATATATTTT. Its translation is CASSAHRGQLSGNTIYF.

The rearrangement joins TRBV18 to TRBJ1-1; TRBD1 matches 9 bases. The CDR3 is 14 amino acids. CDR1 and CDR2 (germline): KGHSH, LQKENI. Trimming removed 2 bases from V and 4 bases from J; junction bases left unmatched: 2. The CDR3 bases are TGTGCCAGCTCACCAACAGGGGGCTTCACTGAAGCTTTCTTT. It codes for CASSPTGGFTEAFF.

This CDR3 is CASSHERRVTEAFF. CDR3 in DNA: TGTGCCAGCAGCCACGAGAGGAGGGTTACTGAAGCTTTCTTT. The chain joins TRBV27 to TRBJ1-1; D call uncertain. The CDR3 extends over 14 amino acids. The V gene lost 6 bases and the J gene lost 5 bases, with 16 bases spanning the gap. CDR1 is MNHEY and CDR2 is SMNVEV in the germline V gene (reference sequence).

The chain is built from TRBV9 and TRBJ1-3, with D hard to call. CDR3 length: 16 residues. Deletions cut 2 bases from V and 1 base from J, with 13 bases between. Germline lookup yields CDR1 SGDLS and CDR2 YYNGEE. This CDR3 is CASSVGPALSGNTIYF. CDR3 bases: TGTGCCAGCAGCGTTGGGCCGGCGTTATCTGGAAACACCATATATTTT.

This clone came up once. CDR3 nucleotides: TGTGCCAGCAGCCAAGACGTTGGCAGACAAGAGACCCAGTACTTC. As protein: CASSQDVGRQETQYF. The V gene is TRBV3-1 (or the pseudogene TRBV3-2), the J gene TRBJ2-5, with unresolved D. Germline V CDR1 and CDR2: LGHDT, YNNKEL (reference sequence). Trimming removed 0 bases from V and 2 bases from J, with 10 bases in between. CDR3 length: 15 amino acids.

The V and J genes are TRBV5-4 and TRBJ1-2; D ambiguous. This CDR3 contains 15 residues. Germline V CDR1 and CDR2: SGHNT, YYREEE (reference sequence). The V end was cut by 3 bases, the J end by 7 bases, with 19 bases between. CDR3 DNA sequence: TGTGCCAGCAGCTGGGGAGGAGCACAGATTGGTGGCTACACCTTC. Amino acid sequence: CASSWGGAQIGGYTF.

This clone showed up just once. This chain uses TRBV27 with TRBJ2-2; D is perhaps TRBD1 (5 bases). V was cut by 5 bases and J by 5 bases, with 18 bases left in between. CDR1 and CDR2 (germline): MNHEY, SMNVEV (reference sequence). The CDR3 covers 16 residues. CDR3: CASSPSDTTKTGELFF. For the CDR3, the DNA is TGTGCCAGCAGTCCATCGGACACGACAAAAACCGGGGAGCTGTTTTTT.

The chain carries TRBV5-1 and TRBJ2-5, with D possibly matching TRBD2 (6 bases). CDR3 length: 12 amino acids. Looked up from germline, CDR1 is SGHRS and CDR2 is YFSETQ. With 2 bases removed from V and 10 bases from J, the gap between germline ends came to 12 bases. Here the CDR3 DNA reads TGCGCCAGCAGCTTTTCCTCGGAGGGCCAGTACTTC. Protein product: CASSFSSEGQYF.

DNA for the CDR3: TGTGCCACCAGCGATACAGGGAGGGGCGGGACCCAGTACTTC. The encoded protein is CATSDTGRGGTQYF. The V and J genes are TRBV15 and TRBJ2-5, with D possibly TRBD2 on 7 matching bases. Trimming left V 5 bases short and J 7 bases short, with 17 bases between. In germline, CDR1 is LNHNV, CDR2 YYDKDF (reference sequence). CDR3 size: 14 residues.

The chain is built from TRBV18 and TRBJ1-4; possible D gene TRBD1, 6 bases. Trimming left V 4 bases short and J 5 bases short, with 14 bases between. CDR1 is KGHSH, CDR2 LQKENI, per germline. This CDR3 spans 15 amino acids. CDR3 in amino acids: CASSLRGGTNEKLFF. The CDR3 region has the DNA TGTGCCAGCTCACTGCGAGGGGGTACGAATGAAAAACTGTTTTTT.

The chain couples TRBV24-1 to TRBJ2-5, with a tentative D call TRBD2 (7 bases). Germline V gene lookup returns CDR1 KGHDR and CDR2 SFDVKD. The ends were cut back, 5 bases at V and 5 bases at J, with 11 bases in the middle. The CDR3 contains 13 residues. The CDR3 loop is CATSVGGPETQYF. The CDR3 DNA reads TGTGCCACCAGTGTCGGGGGGCCTGAGACCCAGTACTTC.

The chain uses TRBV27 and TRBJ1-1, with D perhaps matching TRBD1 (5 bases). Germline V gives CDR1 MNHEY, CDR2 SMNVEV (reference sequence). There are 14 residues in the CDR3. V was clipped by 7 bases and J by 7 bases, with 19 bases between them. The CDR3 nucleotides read TGTGCCAGCATTCACCCGTGGAGGGGTGGTGAAGCTTTCTTT. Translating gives CASIHPWRGGEAFF.

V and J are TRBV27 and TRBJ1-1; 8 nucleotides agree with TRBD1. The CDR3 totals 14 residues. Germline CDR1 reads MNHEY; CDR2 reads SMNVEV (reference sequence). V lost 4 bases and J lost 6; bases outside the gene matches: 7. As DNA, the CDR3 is TGTGCCAGCAGTTCCGGACAGGGAATGGCTGAAGCTTTCTTT. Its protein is CASSSGQGMAEAFF.

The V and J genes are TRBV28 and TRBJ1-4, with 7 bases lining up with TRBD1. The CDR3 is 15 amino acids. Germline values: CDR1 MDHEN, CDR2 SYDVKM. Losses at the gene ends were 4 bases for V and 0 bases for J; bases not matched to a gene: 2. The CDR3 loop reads CASSSTGTTNEKLFF. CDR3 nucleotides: TGTGCCAGCAGTTCGACAGGGACAACTAATGAAAAACTGTTTTTT. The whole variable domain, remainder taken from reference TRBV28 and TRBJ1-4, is DVKVTQSSRYLVKRTGEKVFLECVQDMDHENMFWYRQDPGLGLRLIYFSYDVKMKEKGDIPEGYSVSREKKERFSLILESASTNQTSMYLCASSSTGTTNEKLFFGSGTQLSVL.

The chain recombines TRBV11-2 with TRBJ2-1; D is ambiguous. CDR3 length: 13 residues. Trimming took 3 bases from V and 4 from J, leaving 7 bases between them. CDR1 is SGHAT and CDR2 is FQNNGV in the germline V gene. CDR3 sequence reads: CASSFNRYNEQFF. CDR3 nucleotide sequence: TGTGCCAGCAGCTTCAACAGATACAATGAGCAGTTCTTC.

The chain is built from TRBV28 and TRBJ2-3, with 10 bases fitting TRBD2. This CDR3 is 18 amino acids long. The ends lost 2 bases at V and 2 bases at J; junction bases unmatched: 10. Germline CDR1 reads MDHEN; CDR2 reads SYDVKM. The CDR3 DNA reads TGTGCCAGCAGTTTAAAGATCACTAGCGGGATAATCACAGATACGCAGTATTTT. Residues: CASSLKITSGIITDTQYF.